The 22 T cell receptor beta chains listed next were all sequenced from one sample in a study of cytomegalovirus exposure and HLA in healthy donors. The PCR contained 60 Vbeta and 13 Jbeta primers. Assay: immunoSEQ multiplex PCR; the TCRdb copy retains only in-frame clones and omits some. The data hold about 200,000 clones, with approximately 78% observed a single time. The sample taken for sequencing was PBMCs. These receptors all come from a woman aged 45-59 years in good health and CMV-seropositive.

The V and J genes are TRBV6-9 and TRBJ2-3; 13 bases match TRBD2. The CDR3 has 17 residues. The V gene end was trimmed by 3 bases and the J gene end by 0 bases; junction bases not matched to a gene: 3. The germline gives CDR1 MNHGY, CDR2 SVAAGI. The chain's CDR3 is CASSYPGLAGSTDTQYF. In DNA, the CDR3 is TGTGCCAGCAGTTACCCGGGACTAGCGGGAAGCACAGATACGCAGTATTTT.

V usage is TRBV7-9 and J usage is TRBJ2-1; TRBD2 agrees at 10 bases. CDR3 length equals 16 residues. The V gene end was trimmed by 5 bases and the J gene end by 1 base; junction bases not matched to a gene: 5. CDR1 is SEHNR, CDR2 FQNEAQ, per germline (reference sequence). CDR3 nucleotide sequence: TGTGCCAGCAGCCCACTAGCGGGGAGGTCCTACAATGAGCAGTTCTTC. It yields the protein CASSPLAGRSYNEQFF. Supplemented by reference TRBV7-9 and TRBJ2-1, the full variable domain reads DTGVSQNPRHKITKRGQNVTFRCDPISEHNRLYWYRQTLGQGPEFLTYFQNEAQLEKSRLLSDRFSAERPKGSFSTLEIQRTEQGDSAMYLCASSPLAGRSYNEQFFGPGTRLTVL.

This clone was seen a few times. V usage is TRBV19 and J usage is TRBJ2-7; 10 bases match TRBD1. Losses at the gene ends were 4 bases for V and 6 bases for J; bases not matched to a gene: 12. Germline CDR1 is LNHDA and CDR2 is SQIVND (reference sequence). This CDR3 is 16 amino acids long. CDR3 nucleotide sequence: TGTGCCAGTAGTACAAAGGGGGGACAGGGGATCGGCGAGCAGTACTTC. Its protein product is CASSTKGGQGIGEQYF.

The genes are TRBV6-5 and TRBJ2-7, with 7 bases matching TRBD1. V was pared by 5 bases and J by 0 bases, with 7 bases of the junction left unmatched. The length of the CDR3 is 15 residues. Looked up from germline, CDR1 is MNHEY and CDR2 is SVGAGI. CDR3 loop: CASSTGTAGSYEQYF. As DNA, the CDR3 is TGTGCCAGCAGTACCGGGACAGCAGGCTCCTACGAGCAGTACTTC.

This clone was seen a few times. CDR3 DNA sequence: TGTGCCAGCAGACCGTTAGCGGGAGTTTACAATGAGCAGTTCTTC. Translated: CASRPLAGVYNEQFF. J is TRBJ2-1 and V is TRBV6-5; 9 nucleotides align to TRBD2. The CDR3 runs to 15 residues. V lost 6 bases to trimming and J lost 4 bases; unmatched junction nucleotides: 7. Germline loops: CDR1 MNHEY, CDR2 SVGAGI.

V usage is TRBV19 and J usage is TRBJ2-2; TRBD2 matches 16 bases. The junction had 5 bases not matched to a gene; V was cut back by 5 bases and J by 5 bases. Germline V gene data show CDR1 as LNHDA and CDR2 as SQIVND (reference sequence). The CDR3 is 17 residues long. CDR3 in DNA: TGTGCCAGTAGTGAGGGACTAGCGGGAGGGGTGACCGGGGAGCTGTTTTTT. Residues: CASSEGLAGGVTGELFF.

The CDR3 DNA reads TGTGCCAGCAGCTTAGACAGGAACACTGAAGCTTTCTTT. Protein product: CASSLDRNTEAFF. The V gene is TRBV7-9, the J gene TRBJ1-1; unclear D gene. The length of the CDR3 is 13 residues. Trimming took off 1 base at V and 1 base at J, with 4 bases between the two ends. Germline CDR1 and CDR2: SEHNR and FQNEAQ (reference sequence).

This clone was observed a few times. The chain recombines TRBV7-2 with TRBJ2-7; 7 positions agree with TRBD2. V trimming: 3 bases; J trimming: 3 bases; junction bases outside the gene matches: 2. CDR1 and CDR2 (germline): SGHTA, FQGNSA. The CDR3 contains 13 residues. The CDR3 region is CASSLVAGYEQYF. In DNA form, the CDR3 reads TGTGCCAGCAGCTTGGTAGCGGGCTACGAGCAGTACTTC.

J is TRBJ1-2 and V is TRBV5-4; 7 nucleotides line up with TRBD1. Germline trimming cut 3 bases from V and 7 bases from J; bases unmatched to any gene: 6. The CDR3 contains 13 residues. Germline V gene sequence: CDR1 SGHNT, CDR2 YYREEE (reference sequence). CDR3: CASSSGTEIGYTF. CDR3 sequence (DNA): TGTGCCAGCAGCTCCGGGACAGAGATTGGCTACACCTTC.

Of note for this clone: A junction end diverges from the germline sequence, so it may reflect a read error. This chain connects TRBV7-9 to TRBJ2-5, with 7 bases aligning to TRBD2. The CDR3 is made up of 15 amino acids. CDR1 and CDR2 (germline): SEHNR, FQNEAQ (reference sequence). This CDR3 reads CSSSLERGRGETQYF. The DNA of the CDR3 is TGTTCCAGCAGCCTGGAGCGGGGAAGAGGAGAGACCCAGTACTTC. The full variable domain, completed using reference TRBV7-9 and TRBJ2-5, is DTGVSQNPRHKITKRGQNVTFRCDPISEHNRLYWYRQTLGQGPEFLTYFQNEAQLEKSRLLSDRFSAERPKGSFSTLEIQRTEQGDSAMYLCSSSLERGRGETQYFGPGTRLLVL.

Written as DNA, the CDR3 is TGTGCCAGCAGTCTTATAGGGGACTCTGGGGCCAACGTCCTGACTTTC. Translation gives CASSLIGDSGANVLTF. This rearrangement joins TRBV28 to TRBJ2-6, with a weak D call TRBD1 (5 bases). The CDR3 runs to 16 residues. The germline V gene encodes CDR1 MDHEN and CDR2 SYDVKM. The V gene lost 5 bases and the J gene lost 0 bases, with 11 bases spanning the gap.

In the case of this clone: Compared with germline, one end of the junction differs, possibly owing to a read error. The rearrangement links TRBV7-8 to TRBJ2-7; 8 bases line up with TRBD2. The length of the CDR3 is 12 residues. The germline V gene encodes CDR1 SGHVS and CDR2 FQNEAQ. The CDR3 DNA follows: TGTGCCAGCGGCTTAGCGGGGCACGAGCAGTACTTC. Translated: CASGLAGHEQYF.

A note on this clone: The junction does not match germline at one end; this may be a read error. The V gene is TRBV7-7, the J gene TRBJ2-3; 10 positions agree with TRBD2. The CDR3 spans 16 residues. From germline, CDR1 is SSHAT and CDR2 FNYEAQ (reference sequence). The CDR3 loop is CASSTGGLAGADTQYF. CDR3 coding DNA: TGTGCTAGCAGCACAGGGGGTCTAGCGGGGGCAGATACGCAGTATTTT.

This chain links TRBV5-8 with TRBJ2-1, with no clear D. Germline CDR1 SGHTS, CDR2 YDEGEE. V shed 0 bases and J shed 3 bases, with 10 bases lying between them. This CDR3 spans 15 amino acids. As DNA, the CDR3 is TGTGCCAGCAGCTTGGGCTGGCGGAGCTACAATGAGCAGTTCTTC. Its protein is CASSLGWRSYNEQFF.

This clone was counted a single time. The rearrangement links TRBV5-1 to TRBJ2-5; D uncertain. The DNA end favors TRBJ2-7, so the J call may be wrong. This CDR3 has 14 residues. Germline V gives CDR1 SGHRS, CDR2 YFSETQ. CDR3 coding DNA: TGCGCCAGCAGCCTCAGTACAGATCCCTACGAGCAGTACTTC. Translated: CASSLSTDPYEQYF.

The chain has TRBV7-2 and TRBJ2-3; 7 bases map to TRBD2. J gave up 0 bases and V 5 bases, and 5 bases lay outside the gene matches. CDR3 size: 15 residues. Germline assignment: CDR1 SGHTA and CDR2 FQGNSA. The CDR3 nucleotides are TGTGCCAGCAGCCACCCCGGGGGGAGCACAGATACGCAGTATTTT. Translating gives CASSHPGGSTDTQYF.

This chain joins TRBV5-8 and TRBJ2-2; TRBD1 is a possible D gene (6 bases). Trimming left V 0 bases short and J 6 bases short, with 12 bases between. Germline V gene sequence: CDR1 SGHTS, CDR2 YDEGEE. This CDR3 is built from 15 residues. The CDR3 DNA follows: TGTGCCAGCAGCTTGGAGGGGGAAAGGGCCGGGGAGCTGTTTTTT. Its protein product is CASSLEGERAGELFF.

This chain links TRBV7-8 with TRBJ2-5; the D is unclear. The end of the DNA is better explained by TRBJ2-7, so the J call may be wrong. This CDR3 is 11 amino acids long. The germline CDR1 and CDR2 sequences are SGHVS and FQNEAQ. CDR3 in amino acids: CASSPDYEQYF. DNA of the CDR3: TGTGCCAGCAGCCCCGACTACGAGCAGTACTTC.

This clone occurred a few times. This chain connects TRBV2 to TRBJ1-4, with D unresolved. Trimming pared 6 bases from V and 6 bases from J, leaving 14 bases between. Germline CDR1 SNHLY, CDR2 FYNNEI. CDR3 length: 14 residues. In nucleotides, the CDR3 is TGTGCCAGCAGCGCTGCGCGGATCGATGAAAAACTGTTTTTT. Translating it yields CASSAARIDEKLFF.

V is TRBV7-2 and J is TRBJ2-2, with 10 bases fitting TRBD2. CDR1 and CDR2 (germline): SGHTA, FQGNSA. The CDR3 totals 15 residues. Losses at the gene ends were 2 bases for V and 8 bases for J; bases not matched to a gene: 5. The DNA for the CDR3 is TGTGCCAGCAGCTTACAAGCGGGGGGGAGGGGGGAGCTGTTTTTT. Its translation: CASSLQAGGRGELFF. Drawing the rest from reference TRBV7-2 and TRBJ2-2, the complete variable domain is GAGVSQSPSNKVTEKGKDVELRCDPISGHTALYWYRQSLGQGLEFLIYFQGNSAPDKSGLPSDRFSAERTGGSVSTLTIQRTQQEDSAVYLCASSLQAGGRGELFFGEGSRLTVL.

The chain carries TRBV25-1 and TRBJ2-1; 9 bases agree with TRBD1. The CDR3 loop spans 17 amino acids. Germline V gene lookup returns CDR1 MGHDK and CDR2 SYGVNS. V trimming: 4 bases; J trimming: 2 bases; junction bases outside the gene matches: 9. The chain's CDR3 is CASSARPGTGTYNEQFF. In DNA form, the CDR3 reads TGTGCCAGCAGTGCCCGCCCCGGGACAGGGACCTACAATGAGCAGTTCTTC.

The gene calls are TRBV5-6 and TRBJ1-4; 8 nucleotides line up with TRBD1. The V gene end was trimmed by 4 bases and the J gene end by 5 bases; junction bases not matched to a gene: 4. This CDR3 is 14 amino acids long. CDR1 SGHDT and CDR2 YYEEEE come from the germline V gene. DNA of the CDR3: TGTGCCAGCAGCGTCGGACAGGGAAATGAAAAACTGTTTTTT. It is translated as CASSVGQGNEKLFF.